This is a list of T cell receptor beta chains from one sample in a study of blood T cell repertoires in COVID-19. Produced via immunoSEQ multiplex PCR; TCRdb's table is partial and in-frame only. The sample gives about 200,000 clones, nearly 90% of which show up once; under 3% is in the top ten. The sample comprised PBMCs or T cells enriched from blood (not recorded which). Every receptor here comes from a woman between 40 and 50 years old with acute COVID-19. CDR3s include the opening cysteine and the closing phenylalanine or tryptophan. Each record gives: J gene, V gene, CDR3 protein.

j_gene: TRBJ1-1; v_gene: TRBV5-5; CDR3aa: CASSPLQGPTEAFF
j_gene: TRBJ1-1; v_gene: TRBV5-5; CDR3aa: CASTDTNTEAFF
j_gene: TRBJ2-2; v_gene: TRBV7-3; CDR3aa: CASSLTTSGGELFF
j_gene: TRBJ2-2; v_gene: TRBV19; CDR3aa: CASSSRGGAGAGELFF
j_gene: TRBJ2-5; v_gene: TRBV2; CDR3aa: CASERGRAGQETQYF
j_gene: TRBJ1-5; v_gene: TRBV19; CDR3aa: CASGYDRDQPQHF
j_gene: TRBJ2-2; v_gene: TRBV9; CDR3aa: CASSPFNTGELFF
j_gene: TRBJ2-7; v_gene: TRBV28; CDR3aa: CASSLTGVDYEQYF
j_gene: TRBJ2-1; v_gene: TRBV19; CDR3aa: CASRGYNEQFF
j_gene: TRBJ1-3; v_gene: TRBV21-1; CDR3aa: CASKGGKDSGNTIYF
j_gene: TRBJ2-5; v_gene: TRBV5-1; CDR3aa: CASSLWPQETQYF
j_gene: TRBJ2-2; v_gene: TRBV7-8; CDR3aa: CASSLVAGNTGELFF
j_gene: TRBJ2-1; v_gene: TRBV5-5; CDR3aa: CASSEGLAGPSYNEQFF
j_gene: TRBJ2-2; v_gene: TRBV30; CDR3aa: CAWSVKSPGVTGELFF
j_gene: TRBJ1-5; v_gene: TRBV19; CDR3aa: CASSLSQGIGNQPQHF
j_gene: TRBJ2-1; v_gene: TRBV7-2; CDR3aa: CASSLTAAGVGGMQFF
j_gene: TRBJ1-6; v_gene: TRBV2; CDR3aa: CASSADITEDSPLHF
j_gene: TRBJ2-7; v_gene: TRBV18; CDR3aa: CASSPPSPSYEQYF
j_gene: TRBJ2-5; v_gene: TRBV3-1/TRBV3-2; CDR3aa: CASSRGPRGATETQYF
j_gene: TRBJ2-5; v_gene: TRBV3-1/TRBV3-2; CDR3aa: CASSQVAGGGLGETQYF
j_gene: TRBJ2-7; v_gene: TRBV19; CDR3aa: CASSKQGTLYEQYF
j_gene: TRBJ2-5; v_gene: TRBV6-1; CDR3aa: CASSEIGTEETQYF
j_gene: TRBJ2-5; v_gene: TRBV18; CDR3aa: CASSHNKGGTETQYF
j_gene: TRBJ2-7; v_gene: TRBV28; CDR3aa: CASSLRGRGYLYEQYF
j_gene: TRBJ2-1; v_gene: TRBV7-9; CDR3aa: CATLIGAYNEQFF
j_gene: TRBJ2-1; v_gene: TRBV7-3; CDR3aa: CASSYAGGRGNEQFF